This TCR beta chain was recorded in a study of T cell responses to AZD1222 COVID-19 vaccine. Regarding this clone: Its matching antigen is unknown.

TCRdb's table, derived via immunoSEQ multiplex PCR, lists solely in-frame clones and lacks some. The repertoire holds 75,000 to 95,000 clones, with more than 75% as singletons. Notes on the study in general: Variant regions that are unmutated are reportedly the target of nearly half of spike-specific TCRs.

CDR1 is MNHEY, CDR2 SVGAGI, per germline. This CDR3 has 14 residues. Trimming stripped 6 bases from V and 8 bases from J, with 19 bases between. The receptor was derived from an adult in good health. The specimen was peripheral blood, collected on day 0 of AZD1222 vaccination. The V gene is TRBV6-5, the J gene TRBJ1-1, with D possibly matching TRBD1 (5 bases). The CDR3 is CASSPWGSGREAFF. Here the CDR3 DNA reads TGTGCCAGCAGCCCATGGGGGTCGGGCAGAGAAGCTTTCTTT.